The next 23 T cell receptor beta chains were all read from a single sample in a study of control samples from healthy donors and cancer patients. Repertoires were generated with immunoSEQ multiplex PCR, while TCRdb's copy carries only in-frame clones and drops some. The sample has under 150,000 clones, 93% seen once. Sequenced: blood. The receptor set was obtained from a man aged 25 to 40 in good health.

The rearrangement joins TRBV6-6 to TRBJ1-4; D is undetermined. Germline CDR1 and CDR2: MNHNY and SVGAGI (reference sequence). The CDR3 extends over 15 amino acids. The germline V and J ends were trimmed by 5 bases and 4 bases, with 14 bases remaining between them. The CDR3 nucleotides read TGTGCCAGCAGTAACCTGCAGATTAATAATGAAAAACTGTTTTTT. Translated: CASSNLQINNEKLFF.

The chain has TRBV9 and TRBJ2-7, with 10 bases that match TRBD2. CDR3 size: 15 residues. Germline V gene sequence: CDR1 SGDLS, CDR2 YYNGEE. Losses at the gene ends were 0 bases for V and 6 bases for J; bases not matched to a gene: 6. CDR3 in amino acids: CASSVVGLAGAEQYF. CDR3 nucleotide sequence: TGTGCCAGCAGCGTAGTCGGCCTAGCGGGGGCCGAGCAGTACTTC.

The genes are TRBV6-5 and TRBJ1-2; no reliable D call. The CDR3 spans 13 residues. V shed 0 bases and J shed 8 bases, with 10 bases lying between them. CDR1 is MNHEY and CDR2 is SVGAGI in the germline V gene. This chain's CDR3 is CASSYSGVKGYTF. The CDR3, as DNA: TGTGCCAGCAGTTACTCGGGCGTGAAAGGCTACACCTTC.

The rearrangement links TRBV5-4 to TRBJ1-3; 11 bases map to TRBD1. Trimming took 4 bases from V and 8 from J; bases not matched to a gene: 5. CDR3 length: 14 amino acids. The V gene's germline CDR1 is SGHNT and CDR2 YYREEE (reference sequence). CDR3 in amino acids: CASSHPGQGDTIYF. In DNA, the CDR3 is TGTGCCAGCAGCCATCCGGGACAGGGGGACACCATATATTTT.

The rearrangement joins TRBV2 to TRBJ1-5; 11 nucleotides align to TRBD1. Germline loops: CDR1 SNHLY, CDR2 FYNNEI. The length of the CDR3 is 15 residues. After removal of 9 bases from V and 0 bases from J, the junction contained 4 bases not matched to a gene. CDR3 DNA: TGTGCCAGTGGGACAGGGGGTTATAGCAATCAGCCCCAGCATTTT. Residues: CASGTGGYSNQPQHF.

This chain connects TRBV12-3 or TRBV12-4 to TRBJ2-1; a weak D match, TRBD2 (6 bases). This CDR3 has 13 amino acids. Trimming stripped 5 bases from V and 6 bases from J, with 11 bases between. CDR3 region: CASSPPGGNEQFF. CDR3 DNA sequence: TGTGCCAGCAGTCCACCCGGGGGCAATGAGCAGTTCTTC.

This clone was found once. V and J are TRBV30 and TRBJ2-5, with a possible D match to TRBD2 (5 bases). The CDR3 extends over 13 amino acids. CDR1 is GTSNPN and CDR2 is SVGIG in the germline V gene (reference sequence). The V and J ends lost 5 bases and 5 bases respectively, with 15 bases between them. The CDR3 protein is CAWARGQRETQYF. CDR3 sequence (DNA): TGTGCCTGGGCGAGAGGGCAAAGGGAGACCCAGTACTTC.

For the CDR3, the DNA is TGTGCCAGCAGTTACGGGGCAAGCTTATTAGTACCTCAGTTCTTC. Its protein product is CASSYGASLLVPQFF. The rearrangement joins TRBV6-5 to TRBJ2-1, with D possibly being TRBD1 (5 bases). CDR1 is MNHEY and CDR2 is SVGAGI in the germline V gene. The CDR3 is 15 amino acids. Trimming pared 2 bases from V and 13 bases from J, leaving 21 bases between.

This rearrangement joins TRBV5-1 to TRBJ2-2; 11 bases are shared with TRBD2. Trimming took 3 bases from V and 8 from J; bases not matched to a gene: 9. From germline, CDR1 is SGHRS and CDR2 YFSETQ. The CDR3 contains 16 residues. CDR3 nucleotides: TGCGCCAGCAGCTACCCGACTAGCGGGGTAAGAGGGGAGCTGTTTTTT. Residues: CASSYPTSGVRGELFF.

This clone has just one count. The gene calls are TRBV5-1 and TRBJ2-7, with 9 bases fitting TRBD1. The CDR3 is 15 amino acids. Per germline, CDR1 SGHRS and CDR2 YFSETQ. With V trimmed by 5 bases and J by 0 bases, 6 bases remained unmatched. CDR3 region: CASSPGTGSSYEQYV. The CDR3 DNA is TGCGCCAGCAGTCCCGGGACAGGGAGCTCCTACGAGCAGTACGTC.

The chain employs TRBV18 and TRBJ2-7; 10 bases are a match to TRBD1. Germline-derived CDR1 and CDR2 are KGHSH and LQKENI. V was clipped by 4 bases and J by 5 bases; unmatched bases: 5. This CDR3 is built from 14 residues. CDR3 nucleotide sequence: TGTGCCAGCTCACTGGGACAGGGGTACCACGAGCAGTACGTC. This gives the protein CASSLGQGYHEQYV.

The chain joins TRBV5-1 to TRBJ2-1, with D tentatively TRBD1 (5 bases). Germline CDR1 reads SGHRS; CDR2 reads YFSETQ. Trimming stripped 6 bases from V and 6 bases from J, with 19 bases between. The CDR3 loop spans 15 amino acids. In DNA, the CDR3 is TGCGCCAGCATACCTCAGGGCTTTGGGGCCAATGAGCAGTTCTTC. Amino acid sequence: CASIPQGFGANEQFF.

This chain links TRBV5-8 with TRBJ1-5, with TRBD1 matching 7 bases. The CDR3 runs to 15 residues. Trimming removed 4 bases from V and 6 bases from J; junction bases left unmatched: 10. CDR1 SGHTS and CDR2 YDEGEE come from the germline V gene. Written as DNA, the CDR3 is TGTGCCAGCAGCAGGGGGCAAATATCGGGTCAGCCCCAGCATTTT. This encodes CASSRGQISGQPQHF.

The chain uses TRBV4-1 and TRBJ1-5, with unresolved D. Per the germline V gene, CDR1 is MGHRA and CDR2 is YSYEKL. The CDR3 consists of 12 residues. Trimming stripped 0 bases from V and 9 bases from J, with 6 bases between. In nucleotides, the CDR3 is TGCGCCAGCAGCCAAGAACCTGGGCCCCAGCATTTT. It is translated as CASSQEPGPQHF.

A note on this clone: Other DNA sequences from this sample encode an identical CDR3 as well. The chain has TRBV7-9 and TRBJ2-2; no reliable D call. V was cut by 2 bases and J by 1 base, with 5 bases left in between. Germline CDR1 reads SEHNR; CDR2 reads FQNEAQ (reference sequence). CDR3 length: 14 amino acids. The chain's CDR3 is CASSLSGNTGELFF. The DNA for the CDR3 is TGTGCCAGCAGCTTAAGTGGGAACACCGGGGAGCTGTTTTTT.

This clone was counted once. V gene TRBV28 combines with J gene TRBJ2-5; D not resolved. Trimming took 5 bases from V and 5 from J, leaving 15 bases between them. Germline-derived CDR1 and CDR2 are MDHEN and SYDVKM. This CDR3 has 14 residues. This CDR3 reads CASSPTSLLETQYF. The CDR3 DNA sequence: TGTGCCAGCAGTCCAACCTCCCTATTGGAGACCCAGTACTTC.

In its sample, this clone was seen once. This chain's CDR3 is CASSSSLERGMNTGELFF. The CDR3 nucleotides are TGCGCCAGCAGCTCGTCGCTGGAGCGGGGGATGAACACCGGGGAGCTGTTTTTT. The rearrangement uses TRBV5-1 and TRBJ2-2, with TRBD2 matching over 8 bases. CDR1 SGHRS and CDR2 YFSETQ come from the germline V gene. The V segment lost 3 bases and the J segment 1 base; nucleotides outside the gene matches: 11. The CDR3 sequence is 18 residues long.

This clone was detected only a few times. The chain employs TRBV12-3 or TRBV12-4 and TRBJ1-2; 7 bases agree with TRBD1. Losses at the gene ends were 7 bases for V and 4 bases for J; bases not matched to a gene: 6. The CDR3 runs to 13 residues. CDR3 bases: TGTGCCAGCACAATGGGACAGACCTATGGCTACACCTTC. This codes for CASTMGQTYGYTF.

The chain is built from TRBV7-8 and TRBJ2-2; 10 bases align to TRBD2. Germline CDR1 is SGHVS and CDR2 is FQNEAQ. The CDR3 has 17 amino acids. Trimming removed 4 bases from V and 5 bases from J; junction bases left unmatched: 10. The CDR3 loop reads CASSSLIAGGSTGELFF. In DNA form, the CDR3 reads TGTGCCAGCAGCTCGCTTATAGCGGGGGGATCGACCGGGGAGCTGTTTTTT.

The V gene is TRBV7-8, the J gene TRBJ2-3, with TRBD2 matching over 8 bases. This CDR3 comprises 15 residues. Losses at the gene ends were 6 bases for V and 4 bases for J; bases not matched to a gene: 9. Germline CDR1 reads SGHVS; CDR2 reads FQNEAQ. Here the CDR3 reads CASSPSPGGADTQYF. The CDR3 DNA follows: TGTGCCAGCAGTCCTTCTCCGGGGGGGGCAGATACGCAGTATTTT.

This chain joins TRBV24-1 and TRBJ1-3; D is unclear. Trimming stripped 9 bases from V and 0 bases from J, with 5 bases between. Germline CDR1 and CDR2: KGHDR and SFDVKD. The CDR3 sequence is 12 residues long. As DNA, the CDR3 is TGTGCCACCTCGGTCTCTGGAAACACCATATATTTT. Translation gives CATSVSGNTIYF.

The V gene is TRBV2, the J gene TRBJ1-2; D ambiguous. CDR1 and CDR2 (germline): SNHLY, FYNNEI. Trimming stripped 6 bases from V and 8 bases from J, with 7 bases between. This CDR3 has 10 residues. CDR3 in DNA: TGTGCCAGCAGGGCCTCGGGCTACACCTTC. Translation: CASRASGYTF.

V gene TRBV2 combines with J gene TRBJ1-3, with D perhaps matching TRBD1 (5 bases). V was trimmed by 4 bases and J by 4 bases, leaving 8 bases between them. Germline loops: CDR1 SNHLY, CDR2 FYNNEI. This CDR3 region has 13 residues. CDR3 DNA: TGTGCCAGCAGTGCAGGGTGGGGAAACACCATATATTTT. It yields the protein CASSAGWGNTIYF. The whole variable domain, remainder taken from reference TRBV2 and TRBJ1-3, is EPEVTQTPSHQVTQMGQEVILRCVPISNHLYFYWYRQILGQKVEFLVSFYNNEISEKSEIFDDQFSVERPDGSNFTLKIRSTKLEDSAMYFCASSAGWGNTIYFGEGSWLTVV.